Shown below are 16 T cell receptor beta chains from a single sample sequenced in a study of blood T cells in healthy people across ages. Together with a sample-barcoded 5' primer, a J-beta primer mix was included in a second PCR lasting about 7 to 11 cycles. TCRdb analysed the 5' RACE reads with MiXCR anew, one entry per CDR3 protein. The table shows approximately 320,000 distinct CDR3 sequences, with 27% occurring only once. Sequencing used blood. These receptors were obtained from a woman in her 70s in good health.

The chain recombines TRBV24-1 with TRBJ1-5, with D possibly being TRBD1 (5 bases). Trimming shortened V by 5 bases and J by 2 bases, and 12 bases separated the two germline ends. The CDR3 runs 15 residues. Germline V gene lookup returns CDR1 KGHDR and CDR2 SFDVKD. CDR3 residues: CATSAGRSGNQPQHF. As DNA, the CDR3 is TGTGCCACCAGTGCGGGGCGGAGCGGCAATCAGCCCCAGCATTTT.

Only a few counts were recorded for this clonotype. CDR3 nucleotide sequence: TGTGCCAGCAGCTACGACGGCCCGGGACAGGGGAATGAAAAACTGTTTTTT. Amino acids: CASSYDGPGQGNEKLFF. The chain links TRBV7-2 to TRBJ1-4, with 10 positions matching TRBD1. Germline V gene sequence: CDR1 SGHTA, CDR2 FQGNSA. The CDR3 spans 17 residues. Trimming removed 4 bases from V and 5 bases from J; junction bases left unmatched: 10.

As regards this clonotype: This may come from a read error, since a much larger clone is one base off. This rearrangement joins TRBV28 to TRBJ2-5; D is unresolved. The J call could be wrong; TRBJ2-7 is a better fit for the DNA end. Germline values: CDR1 MDHEN, CDR2 SYDVKM. The CDR3 runs 12 residues. As DNA, the CDR3 is TGTGTCAGCAGTTTAAGAGCCTACGAGCAGTACTTC. Amino acids: CVSSLRAYEQYF.

This chain connects TRBV6-1 to TRBJ2-5; 8 bases map to TRBD2. Per germline, CDR1 MNHNS and CDR2 SASEGT. The length of the CDR3 is 15 residues. The trim removed 7 bases at V and 1 base at J, leaving 8 bases unmatched. The CDR3 protein is CASIPGGRLQETQYF. For the CDR3, the DNA is TGTGCCAGCATTCCGGGAGGGCGCCTCCAAGAGACCCAGTACTTC.

This clonotype was seen a handful of times. This chain joins TRBV6-1 and TRBJ1-2; maybe TRBD1 (5 bases). The V end lost 4 bases, the J end lost 8 bases, and 8 bases lay between the germline ends. Germline values: CDR1 MNHNS, CDR2 SASEGT. The CDR3 is 11 amino acids. The CDR3 DNA reads TGTGCCAGCAGTGCGGGGGAAGGCTACACCTTC. Amino acid sequence: CASSAGEGYTF.

The chain employs TRBV2 and TRBJ2-3; 9 bases align to TRBD2. This CDR3 spans 16 amino acids. Trimming cost V 5 bases and J 2 bases; bases outside gene matches: 8. The V gene's germline CDR1 is SNHLY and CDR2 FYNNEI. The CDR3 sequence is CASSRSLAGDTDTQYF. The CDR3 nucleotides read TGTGCCAGCAGTCGATCTTTAGCGGGAGACACAGATACGCAGTATTTT. Using reference TRBV2 and TRBJ2-3 for the parts outside the CDR3, the full variable domain is EPEVTQTPSHQVTQMGQEVILRCVPISNHLYFYWYRQILGQKVEFLVSFYNNEISEKSEIFDDQFSVERPDGSNFTLKIRSTKLEDSAMYFCASSRSLAGDTDTQYFGPGTRLTVL.

This clonotype has a handful of counts. V usage is TRBV28 and J usage is TRBJ1-5; D possibly corresponds to TRBD1 (6 bases). Germline CDR1 MDHEN, CDR2 SYDVKM. V lost 9 bases and J 4 bases, leaving 13 bases between the germline ends. CDR3 length: 13 residues. The CDR3 loop reads CARQDSGNQPQHF. CDR3 DNA: TGTGCCAGACAGGACAGCGGGAATCAGCCCCAGCATTTT.

This chain connects TRBV20-1 to TRBJ2-5, with 8 positions matching TRBD2. The CDR3 runs to 15 residues. V lost 6 bases, J lost 2 bases, and 11 bases stayed unmatched. From germline, CDR1 is DFQATT and CDR2 SNEGSKA (reference sequence). The CDR3, as DNA: TGCAGTGCGTACCAATCCCGGGGGGGGCAAGAGACCCAGTACTTC. The encoded protein is CSAYQSRGGQETQYF.

V usage is TRBV20-1 and J usage is TRBJ2-7; no definite D call. With the DNA end fitting TRBJ2-1 better, the J assignment may be wrong. The CDR3 covers 12 residues. CDR1 is DFQATT, CDR2 SNEGSKA, per germline (reference sequence). The CDR3 region has the DNA TGCAGTGCTAGGCCCCTGACCGTCGGGCAGTTCTTC. This encodes CSARPLTVGQFF.

The chain joins TRBV5-1 to TRBJ2-5; a weak D match, TRBD2 (5 bases). V lost 0 bases to trimming and J lost 4 bases, with 10 bases between them. From germline, CDR1 is SGHRS and CDR2 YFSETQ. The CDR3 runs to 14 residues. The CDR3 sequence: CASSLGGYGETQYF. The CDR3 nucleotides read TGCGCCAGCAGCTTGGGAGGGTACGGAGAGACCCAGTACTTC.

In its sample, this clonotype was seen a few times. The chain joins TRBV7-9 to TRBJ2-3; D is perhaps TRBD2 (6 bases). The CDR3 is 14 amino acids. V lost 7 bases and J 1 base, leaving 12 bases between the germline ends. The V gene's germline CDR1 is SEHNR and CDR2 FQNEAQ (reference sequence). The CDR3 region is CASTPASGTDTQYF. In nucleotides, the CDR3 is TGTGCCAGCACCCCCGCTAGCGGCACAGATACGCAGTATTTT.

This chain joins TRBV10-3 and TRBJ1-1; D not certain. Germline V CDR1 and CDR2: ENHRY, SYGVKD. The CDR3 consists of 14 residues. V lost 2 bases, J lost 0 bases, and 7 bases lay in between. The CDR3: CAISEGFMNTEAFF. In DNA form, the CDR3 reads TGTGCCATCAGTGAGGGATTCATGAACACTGAAGCTTTCTTT.

This chain uses TRBV11-2 with TRBJ2-5; TRBD2 matches at 7 bases. This CDR3 contains 17 residues. Per the germline V gene, CDR1 is SGHAT and CDR2 is FQNNGV. V gave up 1 base and J gave up 0 bases; unmatched junction bases: 8. The CDR3 DNA is TGTGCCAGCAGCTTAGTTCTGCGGGACTATAACCAAGAGACCCAGTACTTC. Protein: CASSLVLRDYNQETQYF.

This clonotype was observed many times. The V call is TRBV6-2 or TRBV6-3, the J call TRBJ2-1; D unresolved. Trimming took 0 bases from V and 15 from J, leaving 15 bases between them. The CDR3 totals 13 residues. CDR1 and CDR2 from the germline V gene are MNHEY and SVGEGT. CDR3 DNA sequence: TGTGCCAGCAGTTACTCAAGGAATTCCCCCCCGTTCTTC. This sequence encodes CASSYSRNSPPFF.

The J gene is TRBJ1-5, the V gene TRBV11-1; D is perhaps TRBD1 (5 bases). The V end was cut by 7 bases, the J end by 1 base, with 26 bases between. Germline V gene sequence: CDR1 SGHAT, CDR2 FQDESV (reference sequence). The CDR3 sequence is 19 residues long. The CDR3 loop reads CASTFTHSRERKSNQPQHF. The CDR3 bases are TGTGCCAGCACCTTTACCCATTCCAGGGAAAGAAAGAGCAATCAGCCCCAGCATTTT.

The chain employs TRBV2 and TRBJ1-1, with 7 bases aligning to TRBD1. The germline V gene encodes CDR1 SNHLY and CDR2 FYNNEI. After removal of 7 bases from V and 2 bases from J, the junction contained 7 bases not matched to a gene. The CDR3 is 14 amino acids. The CDR3: CASTSGGTNTEAFF. The CDR3, as DNA: TGTGCCAGCACTTCAGGGGGGACAAACACTGAAGCTTTCTTT. Supplemented by reference TRBV2 and TRBJ1-1, the full variable domain reads EPEVTQTPSHQVTQMGQEVILRCVPISNHLYFYWYRQILGQKVEFLVSFYNNEISEKSEIFDDQFSVERPDGSNFTLKIRSTKLEDSAMYFCASTSGGTNTEAFFGQGTRLTVV.